This T cell receptor beta chain was sequenced in a study of T cell responses to AZD1222 COVID-19 vaccine. Clones were sequenced by immunoSEQ multiplex PCR, and TCRdb holds only the in-frame ones, with some missing. Among fewer than 110,000 clones, more than 75% were seen once, and the ten largest hold under 25%. General observations from the study: Vaccine-associated CD4 TCRs spanned spike, dominant at 160-218 and 743-854. All repertoire sampling was performed exclusively after the peak T cell response.

Remarks on this clone: The target antigen is unknown.

This clonotype was obtained from an adult in good health. The sample in question was peripheral blood, obtained on day 0 of AZD1222 vaccination.

This CDR3 reads CASSLKGWGYEQYF. In DNA, the CDR3 is TGTGCCAGCAGTTTAAAGGGGTGGGGCTACGAGCAGTACTTC. The chain recombines TRBV27 with TRBJ2-7; possibly TRBD1 for D (5 bases). This CDR3 has 14 residues. V was shortened by 2 bases and J by 3 bases, with 11 bases between the two germline ends. The V gene's germline CDR1 is MNHEY and CDR2 SMNVEV (reference sequence).